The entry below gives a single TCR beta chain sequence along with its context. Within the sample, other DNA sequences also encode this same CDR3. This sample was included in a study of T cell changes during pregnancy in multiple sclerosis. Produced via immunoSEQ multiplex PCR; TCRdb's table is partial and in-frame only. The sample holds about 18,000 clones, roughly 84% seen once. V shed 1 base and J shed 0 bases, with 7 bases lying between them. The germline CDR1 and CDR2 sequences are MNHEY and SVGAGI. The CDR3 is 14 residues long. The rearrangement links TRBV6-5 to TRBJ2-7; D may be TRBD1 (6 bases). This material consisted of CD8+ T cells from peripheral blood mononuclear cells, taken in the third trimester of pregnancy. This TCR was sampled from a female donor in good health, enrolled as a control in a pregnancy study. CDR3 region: CASSYFRGSYEQYF. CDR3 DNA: TGTGCCAGCAGTTACTTCAGGGGCTCCTACGAGCAGTACTTC.